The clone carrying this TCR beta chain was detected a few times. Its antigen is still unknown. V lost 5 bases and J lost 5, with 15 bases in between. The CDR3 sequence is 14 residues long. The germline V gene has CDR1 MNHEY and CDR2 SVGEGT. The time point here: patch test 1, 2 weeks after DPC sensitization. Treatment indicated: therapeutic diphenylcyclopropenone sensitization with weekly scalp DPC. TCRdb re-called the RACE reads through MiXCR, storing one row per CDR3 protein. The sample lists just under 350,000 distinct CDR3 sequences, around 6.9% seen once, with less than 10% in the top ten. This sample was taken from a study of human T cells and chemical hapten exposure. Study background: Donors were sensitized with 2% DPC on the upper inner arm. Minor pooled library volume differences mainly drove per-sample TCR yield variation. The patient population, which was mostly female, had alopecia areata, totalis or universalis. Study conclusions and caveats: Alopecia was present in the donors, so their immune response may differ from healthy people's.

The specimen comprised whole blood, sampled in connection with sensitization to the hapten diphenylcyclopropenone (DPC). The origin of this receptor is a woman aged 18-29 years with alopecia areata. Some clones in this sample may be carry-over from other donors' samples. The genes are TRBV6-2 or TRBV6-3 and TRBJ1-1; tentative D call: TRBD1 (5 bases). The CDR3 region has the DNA TGTGCCAGCAGTGTGACCCAGGGTATAACTGAAGCTTTCTTT. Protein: CASSVTQGITEAFF.